One and the same sample provided the 16 T cell receptor beta chains below, sequenced in a study of blood T cell repertoires in COVID-19. Only in-frame clones appear in the TCRdb table, and some are missing; sequencing was by immunoSEQ multiplex PCR. The profile shows 68,000 or so clones, 86% of them singletons. Sequenced sample: peripheral blood. These receptor sequences come from a man aged 50-60 years with acute or convalescent COVID-19.

The chain employs TRBV10-3 and TRBJ1-5; 9 nucleotides agree with TRBD1. The CDR3 length is 16 residues. Trimming removed 4 bases from V and 0 bases from J; junction bases left unmatched: 4. Germline V lookup: CDR1 ENHRY, CDR2 SYGVKD. CDR3 loop: CAISGGQGDSNQPQHF. The CDR3 DNA sequence: TGTGCCATCAGTGGGGGACAGGGTGATAGCAATCAGCCCCAGCATTTT.

The rearrangement links TRBV5-6 to TRBJ2-7; 9 bases map to TRBD2. The V gene's germline CDR1 is SGHDT and CDR2 YYEEEE. Unmatched junction bases numbered 8, after V lost 4 bases and J lost 3 bases. CDR3 size: 15 residues. Written as DNA, the CDR3 is TGTGCCAGCAGCCAGGGACCGACTAGCGGCTACGAGCAGTACTTC. Translating gives CASSQGPTSGYEQYF.

The chain combines TRBV7-9 with TRBJ2-7; D remains unclear. V gave up 7 bases and J gave up 5 bases, with 12 bases separating them. There are 12 residues in the CDR3. CDR1 SEHNR and CDR2 FQNEAQ come from the germline V gene (reference sequence). CDR3 protein: CASTMSLDEQYF. The CDR3 DNA reads TGTGCCAGCACCATGAGCTTAGACGAGCAGTACTTC.

The chain carries TRBV2 and TRBJ2-2; 10 nucleotides match TRBD2. The CDR3 is 17 amino acids. V dropped 6 bases and J dropped 0; count of bases not matched to a gene: 7. Germline CDR1 reads SNHLY; CDR2 reads FYNNEI. CDR3 sequence reads: CASRRWTSGANTGELFF. In nucleotides, the CDR3 is TGTGCCAGCAGACGGTGGACTAGCGGCGCGAACACCGGGGAGCTGTTTTTT.

This chain links TRBV7-3 with TRBJ2-3, with unresolved D. Germline CDR1 is SGHTA and CDR2 is FQGTGA. The CDR3 consists of 14 residues. Between the trimmed V and J ends, which lost 5 bases and 2 bases, there was a span of 11 bases. The CDR3 coding sequence is TGTGCCAGCAGCCTAAACGGGTTCACAGATACGCAGTATTTT. This encodes CASSLNGFTDTQYF.

The CDR3, as DNA: TGTGCCAGCAGCCATACCATTACTGATACGCAGTATTTT. It encodes CASSHTITDTQYF. The chain links TRBV14 to TRBJ2-3; D remains ambiguous. Germline CDR1 is SGHDN and CDR2 is FVKESK. CDR3 length equals 13 residues. Between the trimmed V and J ends, which lost 3 bases and 6 bases, there was a span of 10 bases.

The chain links TRBV5-4 to TRBJ2-1, with 8 bases identical to TRBD2. J gave up 5 bases and V 2 bases, and 6 bases lay outside the gene matches. Germline V gene data show CDR1 as SGHNT and CDR2 as YYREEE (reference sequence). The CDR3 extends over 15 amino acids. In DNA form, the CDR3 reads TGTGCCAGCAGCTTTGGAGGACTAGCCCACAATGAGCAGTTCTTC. Encoded protein: CASSFGGLAHNEQFF.

The chain recombines TRBV5-1 with TRBJ2-7, with 8 nucleotides matching TRBD1. The CDR3 spans 15 residues. V dropped 1 base and J dropped 3; count of bases not matched to a gene: 6. CDR1 and CDR2 from the germline V gene are SGHRS and YFSETQ. The CDR3: CASSLFSGQGYEQYF. DNA of the CDR3: TGCGCCAGCAGCTTGTTTTCCGGACAGGGCTACGAGCAGTACTTC.

As regards this clone: This may be a read error, as it is one base from a much larger clone. At the DNA level, this CDR3 is encoded by other sequences in the same sample as well. The chain links TRBV25-1 to TRBJ2-5; D is unresolved. This CDR3 is 13 amino acids long. The V end was cut by 2 bases, the J end by 5 bases, with 9 bases between. Germline CDR1 MGHDK, CDR2 SYGVNS. This CDR3 reads CASSEAPRETQYF. CDR3 sequence (DNA): TGTGCCAGCAGTGAAGCCCCCCGGGAGACCCAGTACTTC.

The chain employs TRBV28 and TRBJ1-2; D is possibly TRBD1 (5 bases). Germline lookup yields CDR1 MDHEN and CDR2 SYDVKM. V lost 3 bases, J lost 8 bases, and 13 bases lay in between. The CDR3 is 13 amino acids. The CDR3 DNA follows: TGTGCCAGCAGTTTCCGGAAGCAGGGAGGCTACACCTTC. This codes for CASSFRKQGGYTF.

The chain combines TRBV18 with TRBJ2-2, with D possibly TRBD1 on 5 matching bases. Trimming left V 2 bases short and J 6 bases short, with 7 bases between. The CDR3 consists of 13 residues. The germline gives CDR1 KGHSH, CDR2 LQKENI. The CDR3 region has the DNA TGTGCCAGCTCACCAGGCAGGGCCGGGGAGCTGTTTTTT. It encodes CASSPGRAGELFF. Based on the CDR3 plus reference TRBV18 and TRBJ2-2, the full variable domain is NAGVMQNPRHLVRRRGQEARLRCSPMKGHSHVYWYRQLPEEGLKFMVYLQKENIIDESGMPKERFSAEFPKEGPSILRIQQVVRGDSAAYFCASSPGRAGELFFGEGSRLTVL.

The CDR3 DNA reads TGTGCCAGCAGCTTAGTGACAACGAATGGCTACACCTTC. This codes for CASSLVTTNGYTF. The chain links TRBV11-2 to TRBJ1-2; no definite D call. CDR1 is SGHAT and CDR2 is FQNNGV in the germline V gene. This CDR3 has 13 residues. Deletions cut 1 base from V and 6 bases from J, with 9 bases between.

This chain links TRBV29-1 with TRBJ2-1; weak D call: TRBD1 (6 bases). The germline CDR1 and CDR2 sequences are SQVTM and ANQGSEA. The V and J ends lost 4 bases and 4 bases respectively, with 11 bases between them. The CDR3 has 13 residues. CDR3 in amino acids: CSVAWTEYNEQFF. In DNA form, the CDR3 reads TGCAGCGTTGCTTGGACAGAATACAATGAGCAGTTCTTC.

This chain joins TRBV7-9 and TRBJ2-2, with D possibly being TRBD1 (5 bases). CDR1 is SEHNR, CDR2 FQNEAQ, per germline (reference sequence). V was trimmed by 4 bases and J by 7 bases, leaving 13 bases between them. There are 14 residues in the CDR3. CDR3: CASSSDSELGELFF. The CDR3 DNA follows: TGTGCCAGCAGCTCCGACAGTGAGCTCGGGGAGCTGTTTTTT. Based on the CDR3 plus reference TRBV7-9 and TRBJ2-2, the full variable domain is DTGVSQNPRHKITKRGQNVTFRCDPISEHNRLYWYRQTLGQGPEFLTYFQNEAQLEKSRLLSDRFSAERPKGSFSTLEIQRTEQGDSAMYLCASSSDSELGELFFGEGSRLTVL.

V is TRBV7-6 and J is TRBJ2-6; no clear D. V was cut by 5 bases and J by 0 bases, with 11 bases left in between. This CDR3 is 16 amino acids long. CDR1 SGHVS and CDR2 FNYEAQ come from the germline V gene. CDR3 region: CASSRDGSSGANVLTF. For the CDR3, the DNA is TGTGCCAGCAGCCGCGACGGGTCCTCTGGGGCCAACGTCCTGACTTTC.

V is TRBV14 and J is TRBJ2-3, with 7 bases aligning to TRBD1. The CDR3 has 17 residues. V lost 5 bases to trimming and J lost 0 bases; unmatched junction nucleotides: 11. Germline CDR1 and CDR2: SGHDN and FVKESK. CDR3 DNA: TGTGCCAGCAGCATAGAGGGACAGCTCTATAGCACAGATACGCAGTATTTT. Amino acids: CASSIEGQLYSTDTQYF.